Below, 30 T cell receptor beta chains from the same sample are listed, as sequenced in a study of blood T cell repertoires in COVID-19. The protocol was immunoSEQ multiplex PCR, while the TCRdb copy is restricted to in-frame clones and leaves out a portion. The repertoire holds about 210,000 clones, with about four fifths as singletons. Source material: peripheral blood. The receptors come from a man in his 60s with acute or convalescent COVID-19.

The J gene is TRBJ2-7, the V gene TRBV15; TRBD1 matches at 9 bases. The CDR3 contains 14 residues. Looked up from germline, CDR1 is LNHNV and CDR2 is YYDKDF (reference sequence). Trimming removed 0 bases from V and 7 bases from J; junction bases left unmatched: 4. This chain's CDR3 is CATSRDGDREEQYF. The CDR3 DNA sequence: TGTGCCACCAGCAGAGATGGGGACAGGGAGGAGCAGTACTTC.

In its sample, this clone was seen a few times. This sequence joins TRBV5-6 and TRBJ1-1; no definite D call. The germline CDR1 and CDR2 sequences are SGHDT and YYEEEE. V was trimmed by 2 bases and J by 0 bases, leaving 8 bases between them. This CDR3 is 14 amino acids long. The CDR3 DNA reads TGTGCCAGCAGCTTTAGACAAATGAACACTGAAGCTTTCTTT. Encoded protein: CASSFRQMNTEAFF.

The chain couples TRBV4-1 to TRBJ2-7, with 9 bases lining up with TRBD2. Germline trimming cut 0 bases from V and 5 bases from J; bases unmatched to any gene: 8. The CDR3 consists of 16 residues. Germline-derived CDR1 and CDR2 are MGHRA and YSYEKL. The CDR3 bases are TGCGCCAGCAGCCAAGAGTCGGTAGCGGGAGTCCACGAGCAGTACTTC. It encodes CASSQESVAGVHEQYF.

This chain joins TRBV4-1 and TRBJ2-3; D may be TRBD2 (6 bases). The CDR3 sequence is 14 residues long. Germline CDR1 and CDR2: MGHRA and YSYEKL. Trimming left V 1 base short and J 5 bases short, with 10 bases between. The DNA for the CDR3 is TGCGCCAGCAGCCAAGGGGGGGTGCAAGATACGCAGTATTTT. This gives the protein CASSQGGVQDTQYF.

The V and J genes are TRBV27 and TRBJ1-6; D unclear. The CDR3 runs 15 residues. The ends were cut back, 6 bases at V and 9 bases at J, with 18 bases in the middle. Germline V gene lookup returns CDR1 MNHEY and CDR2 SMNVEV (reference sequence). CDR3 amino acids: CASRKEGKGASPLHF. The CDR3 DNA reads TGTGCCAGCAGGAAGGAGGGAAAAGGAGCTTCACCCCTCCACTTT.

This sequence joins TRBV6-5 and TRBJ2-7; 10 nucleotides agree with TRBD2. CDR3 size: 16 residues. V shed 0 bases, J shed 3 bases, and the junction held 5 bases outside the gene matches. Per the germline V gene, CDR1 is MNHEY and CDR2 is SVGAGI. The CDR3, as DNA: TGTGCCAGCAGTTACTCGCAACTAGCGGGATACTACGAGCAGTACTTC. It encodes CASSYSQLAGYYEQYF.

CDR3 loop: CASIPGTDSYNEQFF. The CDR3, as DNA: TGTGCCAGCATCCCCGGGACAGACTCCTACAATGAGCAGTTCTTC. The rearrangement uses TRBV13 and TRBJ2-1; 7 bases are a match to TRBD1. The CDR3 is 15 residues long. V lost 7 bases to trimming and J lost 0 bases; unmatched junction nucleotides: 6. Germline V gives CDR1 PRHDT, CDR2 FYEKMQ (reference sequence). The whole variable domain, filled in from reference TRBV13 and TRBJ2-1, reads AAGVIQSPRHLIKEKRETATLKCYPIPRHDTVYWYQQGPGQDPQFLISFYEKMQSDKGSIPDRFSAQQFSDYHSELNMSSLELGDSALYFCASIPGTDSYNEQFFGPGTRLTVL.

The genes are TRBV19 and TRBJ1-1, with 7 bases matching TRBD1. Germline CDR1 reads LNHDA; CDR2 reads SQIVND (reference sequence). There are 14 residues in the CDR3. Trimming took 10 bases from V and 1 from J; bases not matched to a gene: 9. The CDR3 region is CATKAEGANTEAFF. As DNA, the CDR3 is TGTGCCACCAAAGCGGAGGGGGCGAACACTGAAGCTTTCTTT.

This clone was detected a few times. This CDR3 reads CATSDLSPDLTGAFF. The CDR3, as DNA: TGTGCCACCAGTGATTTGTCGCCGGACCTGACAGGTGCTTTCTTT. This chain links TRBV24-1 with TRBJ1-1; weak D call: TRBD1 (6 bases). The CDR3 consists of 15 residues. Trimming took off 0 bases at V and 11 bases at J, with 18 bases between the two ends. CDR1 and CDR2 (germline): KGHDR, SFDVKD.

The V call is TRBV18, the J call TRBJ2-7; a possible D gene is TRBD2 (5 bases). Trimming took 2 bases from V and 0 from J, leaving 11 bases between them. CDR1 is KGHSH and CDR2 is LQKENI in the germline V gene. The CDR3 runs 15 residues. CDR3 in DNA: TGTGCCAGCTCACCAGACTTGACTAACTCCTACGAGCAGTACTTC. This gives the protein CASSPDLTNSYEQYF.

The chain combines TRBV13 with TRBJ2-2; 8 bases agree with TRBD2. Per germline, CDR1 PRHDT and CDR2 FYEKMQ (reference sequence). CDR3 size: 15 residues. After removal of 0 bases from V and 4 bases from J, the junction contained 1 base not matched to a gene. CDR3 bases: TGTGCCAGCAGCTTAGGAGCGGGGGTCACCGGGGAGCTGTTTTTT. The encoded protein is CASSLGAGVTGELFF.

The chain recombines TRBV5-4 with TRBJ2-1, with 14 bases aligning to TRBD2. CDR3 length: 15 residues. Trimming at V came to 6 bases and at J to 10 bases, leaving 9 bases not matched to a gene. The germline CDR1 and CDR2 sequences are SGHNT and YYREEE (reference sequence). CDR3 sequence (DNA): TGTGCCAGCAAACCTGGACTAGCGGGAGGAAACGAGCAGTTCTTC. Protein: CASKPGLAGGNEQFF.

This chain connects TRBV7-3 to TRBJ2-3; perhaps TRBD2 as D (6 bases). Per the germline V gene, CDR1 is SGHTA and CDR2 is FQGTGA. The CDR3 has 15 residues. Trimming cost V 1 base and J 1 base, with 9 bases left between them. The DNA for the CDR3 is TGTGCCAGCAGCTTAAGGCGGGGCGGCACAGATACGCAGTATTTT. Its protein is CASSLRRGGTDTQYF.

The V gene is TRBV2, the J gene TRBJ2-1, with 14 bases that match TRBD2. The germline V gene encodes CDR1 SNHLY and CDR2 FYNNEI. The CDR3 has 15 residues. With 6 bases clipped from V and 6 bases from J, the junction kept 4 bases outside the gene matches. This chain's CDR3 is CASRVTSGGGNEQFF. CDR3 in DNA: TGTGCCAGCAGGGTGACTAGCGGGGGGGGCAATGAGCAGTTCTTC.

The V and J genes are TRBV19 and TRBJ2-5; weak D call: TRBD2 (5 bases). The V gene lost 5 bases and the J gene lost 4 bases, with 20 bases spanning the gap. This CDR3 is 16 amino acids long. Germline V CDR1 and CDR2: LNHDA, SQIVND (reference sequence). CDR3 residues: CASSSSTSSGRETQYF. The CDR3 nucleotides are TGTGCCAGTAGTTCCTCAACTAGTTCGGGAAGAGAGACCCAGTACTTC.

This chain joins TRBV19 and TRBJ1-5, with 12 bases lining up with TRBD1. CDR3 length equals 19 residues. V dropped 1 base and J dropped 4; count of bases not matched to a gene: 11. Germline V gene sequence: CDR1 LNHDA, CDR2 SQIVND (reference sequence). The CDR3 bases are TGTGCCAGTAGTATAGGGCGGGGGACAGGGGGCAAAGGGAATCAGCCCCAGCATTTT. Amino acids: CASSIGRGTGGKGNQPQHF.

This rearrangement joins TRBV6-5 to TRBJ2-7; D possibly corresponds to TRBD1 (5 bases). Germline V gene data show CDR1 as MNHEY and CDR2 as SVGAGI. Trimming shortened V by 2 bases and J by 2 bases, and 13 bases separated the two germline ends. This CDR3 has 15 amino acids. CDR3 sequence (DNA): TGTGCCAGCAGTTACGACGTGGGGCTTACCTACGAGCAGTACTTC. It is translated as CASSYDVGLTYEQYF.

This clone was found a few times. The genes are TRBV10-1 and TRBJ2-3; TRBD1 matches at 9 bases. After removal of 4 bases from V and 4 bases from J, the junction contained 9 bases not matched to a gene. The CDR3 is 16 amino acids. Germline CDR1 and CDR2: WNHNN and SYGVQD (reference sequence). The DNA for the CDR3 is TGCGCCAGCAGTGCCGCCGGACAGGGGTCGTCAGATACGCAGTATTTT. Translated, it gives CASSAAGQGSSDTQYF.

This chain joins TRBV6-5 and TRBJ2-1, with D possibly being TRBD1 (5 bases). V lost 0 bases to trimming and J lost 10 bases, with 13 bases between them. This CDR3 spans 14 amino acids. Looked up from germline, CDR1 is MNHEY and CDR2 is SVGAGI. The CDR3 DNA reads TGTGCCAGCAGTTACTCGGGGCGGAAGATCGAGCAGTTCTTC. It yields the protein CASSYSGRKIEQFF.

The chain links TRBV7-8 to TRBJ2-7; 11 positions agree with TRBD2. The CDR3 is 15 amino acids. J was trimmed by 0 bases and V by 5 bases; bases with no gene match: 3. Germline CDR1 reads SGHVS; CDR2 reads FQNEAQ. The CDR3 protein is CASSATSGSSYEQYF. CDR3 nucleotides: TGTGCCAGCAGCGCTACTAGCGGGAGCTCCTACGAGCAGTACTTC.

The chain carries TRBV3-1 (or the pseudogene TRBV3-2) and TRBJ1-2; tentatively, D is TRBD1 (6 bases). Germline CDR1 reads LGHDT; CDR2 reads YNNKEL (reference sequence). This CDR3 is built from 13 residues. Trimming shortened V by 4 bases and J by 7 bases, and 13 bases separated the two germline ends. The CDR3 nucleotides read TGTGCCAGCAGCCCAGGCAGGGGATCTGGCTACACCTTC. The encoded protein is CASSPGRGSGYTF.

V and J are TRBV5-1 and TRBJ1-1, with D perhaps matching TRBD1 (5 bases). Germline V gene lookup returns CDR1 SGHRS and CDR2 YFSETQ. The CDR3 extends over 14 amino acids. V was pared by 2 bases and J by 0 bases, with 8 bases between. CDR3 coding DNA: TGCGCCAGCAGCTTCAGGGCCCTGAACACTGAAGCTTTCTTT. It translates to CASSFRALNTEAFF. Full variable domain (missing parts from reference TRBV5-1 and TRBJ1-1): KAGVTQTPRYLIKTRGQQVTLSCSPISGHRSVSWYQQTPGQGLQFLFEYFSETQRNKGNFPGRFSGRQFSNSRSEMNVSTLELGDSALYLCASSFRALNTEAFFGQGTRLTVV.

The chain joins TRBV6-2 or TRBV6-3 to TRBJ1-5, with D unresolved. The CDR3 totals 16 residues. V dropped 2 bases and J dropped 0 bases, with 11 bases sitting between them. Germline V gives CDR1 MNHEY, CDR2 SVGEGT. For the CDR3, the DNA is TGTGCCAGCAGTTACGCGGGTTACCTTAGCAATCAGCCCCAGCATTTT. The encoded protein is CASSYAGYLSNQPQHF.

The chain joins TRBV27 to TRBJ2-1; 7 positions agree with TRBD2. The CDR3 runs 13 residues. J gave up 5 bases and V 10 bases, and 8 bases lay outside the gene matches. Germline loops: CDR1 MNHEY, CDR2 SMNVEV (reference sequence). The CDR3 region is CATRPSGNNEQFF. CDR3 sequence (DNA): TGTGCCACCAGGCCTAGCGGTAACAATGAGCAGTTCTTC.

CDR3 DNA: TGTGCCAGCAGCTTAGGTCGGACAGATACGCAGTATTTT. Translated: CASSLGRTDTQYF. V usage is TRBV11-3 and J usage is TRBJ2-3; D remains unclear. CDR1 SGHNT and CDR2 YENEEA come from the germline V gene. Trimming removed 1 base from V and 3 bases from J, with 5 bases in between. The CDR3 is 13 residues long.

This clone occurred a few times. J is TRBJ2-2 and V is TRBV14; 12 bases match TRBD2. The V gene's germline CDR1 is SGHDN and CDR2 FVKESK. The CDR3 is 18 residues long. J gave up 1 base and V 4 bases, and 7 bases lay outside the gene matches. CDR3 sequence: CASSPIEGLAGNTGELFF. CDR3 nucleotides: TGTGCCAGCAGCCCAATAGAGGGACTAGCGGGGAACACCGGGGAGCTGTTTTTT.

The rearrangement links TRBV6-2 or TRBV6-3 to TRBJ1-5; D might be TRBD1 (5 bases). Germline assignment: CDR1 MNHEY and CDR2 SVGEGT. Trimming cost V 3 bases and J 4 bases, with 7 bases left between them. The CDR3 covers 13 residues. CDR3 coding DNA: TGTGCCAGCAGTTATCAGGGAAATCAGCCCCAGCATTTT. The encoded protein is CASSYQGNQPQHF.

The chain combines TRBV7-2 with TRBJ1-5; tentative D call: TRBD1 (5 bases). The ends were cut back, 1 base at V and 0 bases at J, with 10 bases in the middle. Germline V CDR1 and CDR2: SGHTA, FQGNSA. The CDR3 is made up of 16 amino acids. Here the CDR3 reads CASSLVGGNSNQPQHF. CDR3 DNA: TGTGCCAGCAGCTTAGTGGGGGGTAATAGCAATCAGCCCCAGCATTTT.

V gene TRBV30 combines with J gene TRBJ2-7, with 9 positions matching TRBD2. The CDR3 has 13 residues. The trim removed 3 bases at V and 2 bases at J, leaving 2 bases unmatched. The germline gives CDR1 GTSNPN, CDR2 SVGIG (reference sequence). CDR3 coding DNA: TGTGCCTGGAGGCGCGGGAGGGCCTACGAGCAGTACTTC. Translating it yields CAWRRGRAYEQYF.

The chain links TRBV27 to TRBJ2-3, with TRBD1 identical over 10 bases. Trimming cost V 8 bases and J 6 bases; bases outside gene matches: 11. This CDR3 contains 15 residues. Germline V CDR1 and CDR2: MNHEY, SMNVEV (reference sequence). The CDR3 sequence is CASGLTGGFWDTQYF. The CDR3 DNA sequence: TGTGCCAGCGGGTTGACAGGGGGCTTTTGGGATACGCAGTATTTT.